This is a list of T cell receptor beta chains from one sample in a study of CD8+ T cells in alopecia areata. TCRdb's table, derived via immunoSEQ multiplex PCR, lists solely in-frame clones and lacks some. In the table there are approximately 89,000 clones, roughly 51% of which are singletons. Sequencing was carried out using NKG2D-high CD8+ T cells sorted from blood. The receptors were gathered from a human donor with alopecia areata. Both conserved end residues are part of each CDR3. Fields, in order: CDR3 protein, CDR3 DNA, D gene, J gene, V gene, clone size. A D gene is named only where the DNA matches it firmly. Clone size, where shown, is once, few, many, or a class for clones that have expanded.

CSGTSGDGRYNEQFF | TGCAGCGGTACTAGCGGGGACGGTAGATACAATGAGCAGTTCTTC | TRBD2 | TRBJ2-1 | TRBV29-1 | -
CASSPLGLTGELFF | TGCGCCAGCAGCCCACTTGGGCTCACCGGGGAGCTGTTTTTT | - | TRBJ2-2 | TRBV4-1 | -
CSVGETGFYEQYF | TGCAGCGTTGGAGAGACAGGGTTCTACGAGCAGTACTTC | TRBD1 | TRBJ2-7 | TRBV29-1 | -
CASSLQTVNEKLFF | TGTGCCAGCAGTTTGCAGACGGTGAATGAAAAACTGTTTTTT | - | TRBJ1-4 | TRBV28 | few
CASSFRDGHYEQYF | TGTGCCAGCAGCTTCCGGGACGGCCACTACGAGCAGTACTTC | - | TRBJ2-7 | TRBV13 | -
CASGPDRDQPQHF | TGTGCCAGCGGCCCGGACAGGGATCAGCCCCAGCATTTT | TRBD1 | TRBJ1-5 | TRBV6-6 | few
CSAAGLVDYEQYF | TGCAGCGCCGCGGGACTAGTCGACTACGAGCAGTACTTC | TRBD2 | TRBJ2-7 | TRBV29-1 | -
CASSAGQGSYEQYF | TGTGCCAGCAGTGCGGGACAGGGCTCCTACGAGCAGTACTTC | TRBD1 | TRBJ2-7 | TRBV2 | -
CASSLDTDTQYF | TGTGCCAGCAGCTTAGATACAGATACGCAGTATTTT | - | TRBJ2-3 | TRBV11-2 | -
CSVRWTSGSLRTQYF | TGCAGCGTCCGCTGGACTAGCGGGAGCTTACGTACGCAGTATTTT | TRBD2 | TRBJ2-3 | TRBV29-1 | few
CATRPPTHAYEQYF | TGTGCCACCCGGCCGCCGACGCACGCCTACGAGCAGTACTTC | - | TRBJ2-7 | TRBV7-9 | few
CSVAGGADYEQYF | TGCAGCGTTGCCGGAGGGGCCGATTACGAGCAGTACTTC | - | TRBJ2-7 | TRBV29-1 | -
CASSLESRVGDTQYF | TGTGCCAGCAGCTTAGAGAGCAGAGTAGGAGATACGCAGTATTTT | - | TRBJ2-3 | TRBV7-8 | -
CASSLTSAADTQYF | TGTGCCAGCAGTTTAACCAGCGCCGCAGATACGCAGTATTTT | - | TRBJ2-3 | TRBV28 | few
CASSQTSQGASTGELFF | TGCGCCAGCAGCCAGACAAGCCAGGGGGCAAGTACCGGGGAGCTGTTTTTT | TRBD1 | TRBJ2-2 | TRBV4-1 | once
CASSLGTGHTVGTEAFF | TGTGCCAGCAGCTTAGGGACGGGCCACACAGTTGGGACTGAAGCTTTCTTT | - | TRBJ1-1 | TRBV7-2 | -
CSVEEQGAAYEQYF | TGCAGCGTTGAAGAACAGGGGGCGGCATACGAGCAGTACTTC | TRBD1 | TRBJ2-7 | TRBV29-1 | few
CASLGPNTGELFF | TGTGCCAGCCTGGGACCAAACACCGGGGAGCTGTTTTTT | - | TRBJ2-2 | TRBV2 | -
CATSPPGTEHEKLFF | TGTGCCACCAGCCCGCCCGGGACGGAACATGAAAAACTGTTTTTT | - | TRBJ1-4 | TRBV15 | -
CSVESSYEQYF | TGCAGCGTTGAGAGCTCCTACGAGCAGTACTTC | - | TRBJ2-7 | TRBV29-1 | once
CSVEGVANGYTF | TGCAGCGTCGAGGGGGTGGCTAATGGCTACACCTTC | - | TRBJ1-2 | TRBV29-1 | -
CASSQGIGTGGYTF | TGCGCCAGCAGCCAAGGGATCGGGACAGGCGGCTACACCTTC | TRBD1 | TRBJ1-2 | TRBV4-1 | -
CSVADSGTGELFF | TGCAGCGTCGCCGATTCGGGCACCGGGGAGCTGTTTTTT | - | TRBJ2-2 | TRBV29-1 | few
CASSPDRHNQPQHF | TGTGCCAGCAGTCCGGACAGGCACAATCAGCCCCAGCATTTT | TRBD1 | TRBJ1-5 | TRBV28 | -
CASSLTGPEQFF | TGTGCCAGCAGCTTGACGGGACCTGAGCAGTTCTTC | - | TRBJ2-1 | TRBV7-9 | few
CSVVDGEVAYEQYF | TGCAGCGTTGTCGACGGGGAGGTCGCCTACGAGCAGTACTTC | - | TRBJ2-7 | TRBV29-1 | -
CASSSMTSGNNEQFF | TGTGCCAGCAGTTCAATGACTAGCGGAAACAATGAGCAGTTCTTC | TRBD2 | TRBJ2-1 | TRBV28 | few
CASSGARDSYEQYF | TGTGCCAGCAGCGGGGCGAGGGACAGCTACGAGCAGTACTTC | TRBD1 | TRBJ2-7 | TRBV9 | -
CASSKYDTDTQYF | TGTGCCAGCAGCAAGTACGACACAGATACGCAGTATTTT | - | TRBJ2-3 | TRBV13 | few
CASRGTGGYEQYF | TGTGCCAGCAGGGGGACAGGGGGCTACGAGCAGTACTTC | TRBD1 | TRBJ2-7 | TRBV28 | -
CASSLSGAQYNEQFF | TGTGCCAGCAGTTTATCGGGGGCCCAATACAATGAGCAGTTCTTC | - | TRBJ2-1 | TRBV27 | once
CASSSTGTANQPQHF | TGCGCCAGCAGCAGTACCGGGACAGCAAATCAGCCCCAGCATTTT | TRBD1 | TRBJ1-5 | TRBV5-1 | -
CASSQAFNTEAFF | TGTGCCAGCAGCCAGGCTTTTAACACTGAAGCTTTCTTT | - | TRBJ1-1 | TRBV4-2 | -
CSAKTGSNEQFF | TGCAGCGCCAAGACAGGGAGCAATGAGCAGTTCTTC | TRBD1 | TRBJ2-1 | TRBV29-1 | -
CSVEEGRVGYTF | TGCAGCGTTGAAGAAGGCAGGGTTGGCTACACCTTC | - | TRBJ1-2 | TRBV29-1 | -
CASSVEDRGLEQFF | TGTGCCAGCAGCGTAGAAGACAGGGGGCTTGAGCAGTTCTTC | TRBD1 | TRBJ2-1 | TRBV9 | -
CSVGWTGPSYEQYF | TGCAGCGTTGGTTGGACAGGACCTTCCTACGAGCAGTACTTC | TRBD1 | TRBJ2-7 | TRBV29-1 | -
CASSLSGTDYGYTF | TGTGCCAGCAGTTTATCCGGGACAGACTATGGCTACACCTTC | TRBD1 | TRBJ1-2 | TRBV27 | once
CASSVPNQPQHF | TGTGCCAGCAGTGTTCCCAATCAGCCCCAGCATTTT | - | TRBJ1-5 | TRBV28 | few
CSVEQGYNEQFF | TGCAGCGTTGAACAGGGGTACAATGAGCAGTTCTTC | - | TRBJ2-1 | TRBV29-1 | -
CASSQTQGSEGSSF | TGCGCCAGCAGCCAGACCCAAGGGTCCGAAGGTTCGTCGTTC | - | TRBJ2-7 | TRBV4-1 | -
CASSSTRREQYF | TGTGCCAGCAGCAGTACTAGGCGCGAGCAGTACTTC | - | TRBJ2-7 | TRBV21-1 | many
CASSPWTDNSYEQYF | TGTGCCAGCAGCCCCTGGACGGACAACTCCTACGAGCAGTACTTC | - | TRBJ2-7 | TRBV9 | once
CASSGGGASPDTQYF | TGTGCCAGCAGCGGCGGGGGGGCCTCGCCAGATACGCAGTATTTT | TRBD2 | TRBJ2-3 | TRBV7-8 | few
CSVEDLQGDTYEQYF | TGCAGCGTTGAAGATCTACAGGGGGACACCTACGAGCAGTACTTC | TRBD1 | TRBJ2-7 | TRBV29-1 | -
CSAAGLEAYEQYF | TGCAGCGCAGCGGGACTCGAAGCCTACGAGCAGTACTTC | TRBD2 | TRBJ2-7 | TRBV29-1 | -
CASSSETGEENTEAFF | TGCGCCAGCAGCTCAGAGACAGGCGAGGAGAACACTGAAGCTTTCTTT | - | TRBJ1-1 | TRBV5-1 | -
CASSSEGGTFYEQYF | TGCGCCAGCAGCTCCGAGGGGGGAACCTTCTACGAGCAGTACTTC | - | TRBJ2-7 | TRBV5-1 | -
CASRQGTYEQYF | TGTGCCAGCAGACAGGGGACCTACGAGCAGTACTTC | TRBD1 | TRBJ2-7 | TRBV28 | -
CASSQGELAGAYEQYF | TGTGCCAGCAGCCAAGGAGAACTAGCGGGAGCGTACGAGCAGTACTTC | TRBD2 | TRBJ2-7 | TRBV14 | few
CASSVVDSNTEAFF | TGTGCCAGCAGCGTAGTCGACAGTAACACTGAAGCTTTCTTT | - | TRBJ1-1 | TRBV9 | -
CASWFGMGAKNIQYF | TGTGCCAGTTGGTTCGGGATGGGAGCCAAAAACATTCAGTACTTC | - | TRBJ2-4 | TRBV2 | -
CSVIASGRMSYEQYF | TGCAGCGTGATTGCTAGCGGGAGGATGTCCTACGAGCAGTACTTC | TRBD2 | TRBJ2-7 | TRBV29-1 | -
CASSIGGDNSGYTF | TGTGCCAGTAGTATCGGGGGCGACAATAGCGGCTACACCTTC | - | TRBJ1-2 | TRBV19 | few